This T cell receptor beta chain stems from a study of CD8 T cells in Susac syndrome. The CDR3 runs 16 residues. Trimming removed 4 bases at V and 1 base at J, with 17 bases between. Germline CDR1 is SGHTS and CDR2 is YDEGEE. TCR beta sequences were obtained from blood CD8+ and CD4+ T cells. cDNA came from around 0.54 to 1 ug RNA primed by random hexamers. One entry per CDR3 protein, called by TCRdb with MiXCR from the immunoSEQ multiplex PCR reads. The sample comprises around 130,000 distinct CDR3 sequences, approximately 94% of which are singletons, and about 0.13% rests with the top ten. This clonotype originated in a human donor with multiple sclerosis. This chain uses TRBV5-8 with TRBJ1-1; TRBD1 might be the D (5 bases). The sequencing sample was made of CD4+ T cells from PBMCs. In DNA, the CDR3 is TGTGCCAGCAGCCCCCGCTCAGGGCTTCCGAACACTGAAGCTTTCTTT. It translates to CASSPRSGLPNTEAFF.